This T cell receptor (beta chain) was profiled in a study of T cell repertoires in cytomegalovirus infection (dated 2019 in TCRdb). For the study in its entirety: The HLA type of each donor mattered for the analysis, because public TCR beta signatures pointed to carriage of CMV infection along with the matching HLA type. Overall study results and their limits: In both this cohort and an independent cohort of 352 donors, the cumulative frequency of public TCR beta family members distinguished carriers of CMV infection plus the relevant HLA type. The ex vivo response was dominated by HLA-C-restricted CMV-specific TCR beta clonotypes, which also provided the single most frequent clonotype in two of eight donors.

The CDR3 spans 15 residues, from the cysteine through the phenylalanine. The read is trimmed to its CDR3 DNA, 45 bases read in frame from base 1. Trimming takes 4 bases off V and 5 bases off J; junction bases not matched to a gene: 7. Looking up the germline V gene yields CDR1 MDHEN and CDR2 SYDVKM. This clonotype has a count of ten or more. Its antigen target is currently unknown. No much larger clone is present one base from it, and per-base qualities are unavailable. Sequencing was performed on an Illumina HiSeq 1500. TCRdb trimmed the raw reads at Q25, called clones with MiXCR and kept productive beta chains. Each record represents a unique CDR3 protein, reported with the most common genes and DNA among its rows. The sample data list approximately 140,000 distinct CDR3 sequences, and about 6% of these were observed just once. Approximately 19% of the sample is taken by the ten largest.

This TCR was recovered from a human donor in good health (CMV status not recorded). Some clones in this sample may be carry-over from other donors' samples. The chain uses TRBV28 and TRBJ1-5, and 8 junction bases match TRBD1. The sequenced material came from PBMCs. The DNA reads TGTGCCAGCAGTTCAACCGGGACAGGTTATCAGCCCCAGCATTTT. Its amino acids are CASSSTGTGYQPQHF.